This T cell receptor (beta chain) was profiled in a study of CD8+CD57+ T cells in acquired aplastic anemia. Overall study context: The sorted CD4+ and CD8+ cells yielded an average approximately 3.2 ug of DNA. Study-level points and caveats: With respect to CD8+ Simpson's diversity, patients and controls did not differ significantly.

CD8+CD57+ cell expansion, shown by flow cytometry, had occurred in the patients selected for sequencing. As for this clonotype: Antigen unknown.

The TCR beta profiling, which covered VDJ combination and CDR3 sequence, was carried out using genomic DNA as the template. TCRdb analysed the reads with MiXCR anew, one entry per CDR3 protein. Of approximately 300,000 distinct CDR3 sequences detected, under 60% appear once; the ten largest clones hold roughly 1.2%. Sample: sorted CD4+, CD8+, or CD8+CD57+ T cells (not recorded which) from PBMCs. The sequence came from a human donor with aplastic anemia.

The CDR3 DNA reads TGCAGCGTCGGGACAGGGAACACTGAAGCTTTCTTT. This sequence encodes CSVGTGNTEAFF. The chain is built from TRBV29-1 and TRBJ1-1; TRBD1 matches 8 bases. This CDR3 has 12 amino acids. Germline V gives CDR1 SQVTM, CDR2 ANQGSEA. The V and J ends lost 6 bases and 1 base, in that order; junction bases with no gene match: 1.